This TCR beta chain was sequenced for a study of cytomegalovirus exposure and HLA in healthy donors. About the research overall: Prior work identified more than 90 million unique TCR beta sequences in approximately 200 million T cells.

V was shortened by 0 bases and J by 4 bases, with 10 bases between the two germline ends. The CDR3 consists of 14 residues. The germline V gene has CDR1 PRHDT and CDR2 FYEKMQ (reference sequence). It was with 60 Vbeta and 13 Jbeta primers that the PCR ran. Sequencing used immunoSEQ multiplex PCR; TCRdb keeps in-frame clones, though not all of them. This sample has around 97,000 clones; 73% occur once, and the top ten carry 3% to 4%. Study-level points and caveats: Productive rates of about 87% or about 30% were seen for most TCR beta V segments in an earlier analysis. When analyzed later, a missense DCLRE1C variant was found to be linked to TCR beta V- and J-gene trimming. A later analysis found TCR association rates differed by HLA locus, highest for DRB1 and lowest for HLA-C.

For this clone: Its antigen is unknown.

The chain carries TRBV13 and TRBJ2-7, with a tentative D call TRBD2 (5 bases). The receptor was isolated from a man aged 35-49 years in good health and CMV-seronegative. Specimen: PBMCs. CDR3 coding DNA: TGTGCCAGCAGCTTAGGAGGACTGAAATACGAGCAGTACTTC. It translates to CASSLGGLKYEQYF.